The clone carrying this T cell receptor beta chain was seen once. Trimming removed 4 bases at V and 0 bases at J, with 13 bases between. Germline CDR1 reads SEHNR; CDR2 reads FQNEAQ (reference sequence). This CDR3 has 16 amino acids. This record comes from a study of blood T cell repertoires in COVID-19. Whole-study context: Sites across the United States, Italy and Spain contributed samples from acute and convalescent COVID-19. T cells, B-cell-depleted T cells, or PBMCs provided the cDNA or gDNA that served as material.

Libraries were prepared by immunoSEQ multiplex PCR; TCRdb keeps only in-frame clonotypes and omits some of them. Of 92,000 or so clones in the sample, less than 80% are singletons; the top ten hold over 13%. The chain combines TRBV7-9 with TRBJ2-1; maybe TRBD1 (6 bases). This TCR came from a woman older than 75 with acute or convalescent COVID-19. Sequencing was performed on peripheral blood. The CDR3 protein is CASSSDMDSSYNEQFF. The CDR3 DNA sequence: TGTGCCAGCAGCTCTGACATGGACAGCTCCTACAATGAGCAGTTCTTC.